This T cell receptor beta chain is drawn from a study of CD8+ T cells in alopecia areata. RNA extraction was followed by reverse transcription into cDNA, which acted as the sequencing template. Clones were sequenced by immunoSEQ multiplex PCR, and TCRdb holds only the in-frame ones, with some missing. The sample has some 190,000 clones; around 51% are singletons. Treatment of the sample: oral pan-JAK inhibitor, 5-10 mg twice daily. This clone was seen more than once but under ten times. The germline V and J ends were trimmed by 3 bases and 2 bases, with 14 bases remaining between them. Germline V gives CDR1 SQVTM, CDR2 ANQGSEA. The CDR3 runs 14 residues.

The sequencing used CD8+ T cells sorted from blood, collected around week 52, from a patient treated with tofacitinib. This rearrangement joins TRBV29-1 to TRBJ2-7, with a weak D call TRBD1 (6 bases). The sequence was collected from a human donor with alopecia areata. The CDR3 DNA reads TGCAGCGTTGAGGGGCAGGGGTCACCCTACGAGCAGTACTTC. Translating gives CSVEGQGSPYEQYF.